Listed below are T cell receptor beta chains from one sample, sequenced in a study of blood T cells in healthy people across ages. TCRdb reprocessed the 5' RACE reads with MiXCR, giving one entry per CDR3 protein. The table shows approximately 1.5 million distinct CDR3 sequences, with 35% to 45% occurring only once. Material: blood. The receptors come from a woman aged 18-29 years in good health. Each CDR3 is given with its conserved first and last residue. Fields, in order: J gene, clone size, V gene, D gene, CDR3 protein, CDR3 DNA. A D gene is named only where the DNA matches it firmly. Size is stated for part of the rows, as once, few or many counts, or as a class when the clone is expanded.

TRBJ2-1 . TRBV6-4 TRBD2 CASSASGRFNEQFF TGTGCCAGCAGTGCCAGCGGGAGGTTTAATGAGCAGTTCTTC
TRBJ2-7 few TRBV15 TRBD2 CATSRDGLAGTYEQYF TGTGCCACCAGCAGAGATGGGCTAGCGGGCACCTACGAGCAGTACTTC
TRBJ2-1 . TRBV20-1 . CSALVGGEQFF TGCAGTGCCCTGGTCGGAGGGGAGCAGTTCTTC
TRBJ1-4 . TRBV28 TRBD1 CASSANRGWGEKLFF TGTGCCAGCAGTGCTAACAGGGGGTGGGGTGAAAAACTGTTTTTT
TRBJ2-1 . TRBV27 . CASTPEVGSSYNEQFF TGTGCCAGCACTCCGGAGGTAGGGAGCTCCTACAATGAGCAGTTCTTC
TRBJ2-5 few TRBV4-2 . CACSQRYQETQYF TGTGCCTGCAGCCAAAGGTACCAAGAGACCCAGTACTTC
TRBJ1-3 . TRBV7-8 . CASSLGVSAGNTIYF TGTGCCAGCAGCTTAGGGGTATCCGCTGGAAACACCATATATTTT
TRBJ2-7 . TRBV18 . CASSPGVHGYEQYF TGTGCCAGCTCACCAGGTGTACATGGGTACGAGCAGTACTTC
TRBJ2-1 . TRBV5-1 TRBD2 CASSLVASGNNEQFF TGTGCCAGCAGCTTAGTAGCTAGCGGGAACAATGAGCAGTTCTTC
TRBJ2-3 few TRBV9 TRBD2 CASSASGGGTDTQYF TGTGCCAGCAGCGCTAGCGGGGGTGGCACAGATACGCAGTATTTT
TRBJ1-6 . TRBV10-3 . CAISRTAENSPLHF TGTGCCATCAGCCGCACGGCGGAGAATTCACCCCTCCACTTT
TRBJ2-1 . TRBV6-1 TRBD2 CASTLAGNNEQFF TGTGCCAGTACACTAGCGGGAAACAATGAGCAGTTCTTC
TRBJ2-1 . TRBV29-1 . CSVSGAWEYNEQFF TGCAGCGTGTCCGGGGCCTGGGAGTACAATGAGCAGTTCTTC
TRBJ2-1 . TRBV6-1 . CASSDRNAGHQETQFF TGTGCCAGCAGTGACCGAAATGCGGGGCACCAAGAGACCCAGTTCTTC
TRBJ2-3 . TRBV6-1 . CASRVGSPTDTQYF TGTGCCAGCAGGGTGGGATCCCCCACAGATACGCAGTATTTT
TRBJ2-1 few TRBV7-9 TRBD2 CASSTTLAGVPFGSYNEQFF TGTGCCAGCAGCACCACTCTAGCGGGAGTTCCGTTTGGCTCCTACAATGAGCAGTTCTTC